Each of the 20 T cell receptor beta chains below was sequenced from the same sample in a study of blood T cell repertoires in COVID-19. Measured with immunoSEQ multiplex PCR; TCRdb has only the in-frame clones, and not every one. The repertoire includes about 110,000 clones, 70% to 80% of them detected once, and around 7.3% sits in the top ten. Source material: peripheral blood. These receptors were collected from a woman aged 60-75 years with acute or convalescent COVID-19.

This rearrangement joins TRBV11-2 to TRBJ2-7; D not certain. Trimming took off 5 bases at V and 2 bases at J, with 13 bases between the two ends. This CDR3 comprises 14 residues. CDR1 is SGHAT, CDR2 FQNNGV, per germline. DNA of the CDR3: TGTGCCAGCAGCCGCGTCGCGCGGACCTACGAGCAGTACTTC. Residues: CASSRVARTYEQYF. Combining the CDR3 with reference TRBV11-2 and TRBJ2-7 gives the whole variable domain EAGVAQSPRYKIIEKRQSVAFWCNPISGHATLYWYQQILGQGPKLLIQFQNNGVVDDSQLPKDRFSAERLKGVDSTLKIQPAKLEDSAVYLCASSRVARTYEQYFGPGTRLTVT.

The chain uses TRBV7-9 and TRBJ2-7; 7 nucleotides align to TRBD1. This CDR3 comprises 15 residues. V was pared by 1 base and J by 0 bases, with 3 bases of the junction left unmatched. The germline CDR1 and CDR2 sequences are SEHNR and FQNEAQ (reference sequence). The CDR3 sequence is CASSLEGQSSYEQYF. Here the CDR3 DNA reads TGTGCCAGCAGCTTAGAGGGACAGTCCTCCTACGAGCAGTACTTC.

This clone was seen a single time. The chain has TRBV7-2 and TRBJ1-5, with TRBD1 identical over 8 bases. Trimming at V came to 5 bases and at J to 4 bases, leaving 7 bases not matched to a gene. The CDR3 extends over 15 amino acids. CDR1 is SGHTA and CDR2 is FQGNSA in the germline V gene. CDR3 sequence: CASSADRGRNQPQHF. In DNA form, the CDR3 reads TGTGCCAGCAGCGCTGACAGGGGTCGGAATCAGCCCCAGCATTTT.

The genes are TRBV6-2 or TRBV6-3 and TRBJ2-5; D is possibly TRBD2 (5 bases). V lost 4 bases and J lost 5, with 5 bases in between. The CDR3 extends over 11 amino acids. Per the germline V gene, CDR1 is MNHEY and CDR2 is SVGEGT. CDR3 loop: CASSSGETQYF. In DNA, the CDR3 is TGTGCCAGCAGTTCGGGGGAGACCCAGTACTTC.

This clone was found a few times. V and J are TRBV6-5 and TRBJ2-1; 15 bases are a match to TRBD2. The CDR3 totals 15 residues. Germline V gives CDR1 MNHEY, CDR2 SVGAGI. V gave up 2 bases and J gave up 15 bases; unmatched junction bases: 8. The CDR3 DNA follows: TGTGCCAGCAGTTACGCAGGACTAGCGGGGGGGGCCATGTTCTTC. It is translated as CASSYAGLAGGAMFF.

V usage is TRBV5-1 and J usage is TRBJ2-1, with 9 bases that match TRBD2. This CDR3 is built from 15 residues. The germline gives CDR1 SGHRS, CDR2 YFSETQ. J lost 6 bases, V lost 0 bases, and 4 bases had no gene match. This CDR3 reads CASSLESSGVNEQFF. The CDR3, as DNA: TGCGCCAGCAGCTTGGAGTCTAGCGGGGTCAATGAGCAGTTCTTC.

This clone was detected only a few times. The rearrangement links TRBV18 to TRBJ1-4, with a possible D match to TRBD1 (6 bases). Per germline, CDR1 KGHSH and CDR2 LQKENI. The length of the CDR3 is 13 residues. Trimming took 2 bases from V and 8 from J, leaving 9 bases between them. CDR3 sequence reads: CASSPGQNEKLFF. In DNA form, the CDR3 reads TGTGCCAGCTCACCAGGACAGAACGAAAAACTGTTTTTT.

The chain couples TRBV27 to TRBJ2-1; D might be TRBD1 (5 bases). This CDR3 is 13 amino acids long. The V gene's germline CDR1 is MNHEY and CDR2 SMNVEV (reference sequence). The V end lost 6 bases, the J end lost 12 bases, and 18 bases lay between the germline ends. The CDR3 is CASRPQGPGRQFF. CDR3 coding DNA: TGTGCCAGCAGACCTCAGGGTCCTGGACGGCAGTTCTTC.

V is TRBV3-1 (or the pseudogene TRBV3-2) and J is TRBJ2-4; no clear D gene. CDR3 length equals 14 residues. The germline V gene has CDR1 LGHDT and CDR2 YNNKEL (reference sequence). Trimming left V 4 bases short and J 0 bases short, with 7 bases between. The CDR3 region is CASSRGVAKNIQYF. The CDR3 DNA sequence: TGTGCCAGCAGCCGCGGAGTAGCCAAAAACATTCAGTACTTC.

The genes are TRBV11-2 and TRBJ1-2; maybe TRBD1 (6 bases). The CDR3 extends over 14 amino acids. CDR1 is SGHAT, CDR2 FQNNGV, per germline. Trimming pared 4 bases from V and 4 bases from J, leaving 13 bases between. As DNA, the CDR3 is TGTGCCAGCAGCTCAATCGACAGGCCCTATGGCTACACCTTC. The encoded protein is CASSSIDRPYGYTF.

V usage is TRBV18 and J usage is TRBJ2-5, with no clear D. V was pared by 1 base and J by 2 bases, with 11 bases between. The CDR3 extends over 15 amino acids. CDR1 is KGHSH and CDR2 is LQKENI in the germline V gene. CDR3: CASSPRQVIQETQYF. As DNA, the CDR3 is TGTGCCAGCTCACCACGGCAGGTCATACAAGAGACCCAGTACTTC.

As for this clone: An end of the junction does not agree with germline; a read error may underlie this. The chain is built from TRBV28 and TRBJ1-5; TRBD1 aligns across 11 bases. Per germline, CDR1 MDHEN and CDR2 SYDVKM. The CDR3 runs 14 residues. The CDR3 spells CASSRTGGNQPQHF. CDR3 coding DNA: TGTGCCAGCAGCCGGACAGGGGGCAACCAGCCCCAGCATTTT.

V and J are TRBV5-1 and TRBJ2-1; D might be TRBD2 (6 bases). This CDR3 contains 16 residues. Germline-derived CDR1 and CDR2 are SGHRS and YFSETQ. V dropped 0 bases and J dropped 1 base, with 11 bases sitting between them. CDR3 amino acids: CASSLVGTDSYNEQFF. CDR3 DNA: TGCGCCAGCAGCTTGGTTGGGACTGATTCCTACAATGAGCAGTTCTTC.

The gene calls are TRBV28 and TRBJ2-1, with D tentatively TRBD2 (5 bases). The CDR3 consists of 14 residues. V was pared by 8 bases and J by 1 base, with 12 bases between. Per the germline V gene, CDR1 is MDHEN and CDR2 is SYDVKM. This CDR3 is CASWEGLSYNEQFF. The CDR3 DNA is TGTGCCAGCTGGGAAGGACTTTCCTACAATGAGCAGTTCTTC.

The chain combines TRBV7-3 with TRBJ1-2, with D unresolved. Germline V gene data show CDR1 as SGHTA and CDR2 as FQGTGA. There are 14 residues in the CDR3. With 5 bases removed from V and 3 bases from J, the gap between germline ends came to 13 bases. CDR3 region: CASSQDGGDYGYTF. The CDR3 nucleotides read TGTGCCAGCAGCCAGGACGGAGGAGACTATGGCTACACCTTC.

The chain carries TRBV9 and TRBJ1-3; D ambiguous. The CDR3 extends over 15 amino acids. The germline V gene has CDR1 SGDLS and CDR2 YYNGEE. Between the trimmed V and J ends, which lost 0 bases and 3 bases, there was a span of 10 bases. The CDR3 coding sequence is TGTGCCAGCAGCGTAGGGCAGTCAAGTGGAAACACCATATATTTT. As protein: CASSVGQSSGNTIYF.

This clone was detected many times. The chain employs TRBV2 and TRBJ1-1; tentative D call: TRBD1 (6 bases). Between the trimmed V and J ends, which lost 3 bases and 3 bases, there was a span of 14 bases. CDR3 length: 15 residues. CDR1 SNHLY and CDR2 FYNNEI come from the germline V gene. This CDR3 is CASSDPGAGDTEAFF. The DNA for the CDR3 is TGTGCCAGCAGTGACCCGGGGGCGGGGGACACTGAAGCTTTCTTT.

This clone was seen a handful of times. The rearrangement links TRBV6-5 to TRBJ1-5, with TRBD1 as a possible D gene (6 bases). Between the trimmed V and J ends, which lost 4 bases and 3 bases, there was a span of 16 bases. CDR1 is MNHEY and CDR2 is SVGAGI in the germline V gene. This CDR3 spans 16 amino acids. The chain's CDR3 is CASSSQGWGDNQPQHF. The DNA of the CDR3 is TGTGCCAGCAGTTCACAGGGCTGGGGAGACAATCAGCCCCAGCATTTT.

This clone was observed a handful of times. The chain has TRBV5-1 and TRBJ1-2; 7 bases align to TRBD1. The junction had 2 bases not matched to a gene; V was cut back by 4 bases and J by 2 bases. The CDR3 totals 13 residues. Germline assignment: CDR1 SGHRS and CDR2 YFSETQ. CDR3 sequence reads: CASSEGQNYGYTF. The CDR3 DNA reads TGCGCCAGCAGCGAGGGACAGAACTATGGCTACACCTTC.

The V and J genes are TRBV6-2 or TRBV6-3 and TRBJ1-4, with a weak D call TRBD1 (5 bases). CDR1 and CDR2 (germline): MNHEY, SVGEGT. The CDR3 consists of 12 residues. Trimming removed 5 bases at V and 11 bases at J, with 12 bases between. CDR3 residues: CASSVQGGKLFF. CDR3 coding DNA: TGTGCCAGCAGTGTCCAGGGAGGGAAACTGTTTTTT.